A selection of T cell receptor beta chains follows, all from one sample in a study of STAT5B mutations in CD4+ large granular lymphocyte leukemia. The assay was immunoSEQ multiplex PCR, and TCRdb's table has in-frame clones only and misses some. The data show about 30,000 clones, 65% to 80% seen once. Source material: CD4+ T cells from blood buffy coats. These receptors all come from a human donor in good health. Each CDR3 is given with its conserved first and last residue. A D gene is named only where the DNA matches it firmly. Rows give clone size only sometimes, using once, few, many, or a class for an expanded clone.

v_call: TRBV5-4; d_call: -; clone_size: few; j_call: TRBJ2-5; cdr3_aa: CASSTAGTSQETQYF; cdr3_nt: TGTGCCAGCAGCACAGCCGGGACATCCCAAGAGACCCAGTACTTC
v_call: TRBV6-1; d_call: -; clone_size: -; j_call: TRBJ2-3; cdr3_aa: CASSALVITDTQYF; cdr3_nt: TGTGCCAGCAGCGCTCTAGTGATCACAGATACGCAGTATTTT
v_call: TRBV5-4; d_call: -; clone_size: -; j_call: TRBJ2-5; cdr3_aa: CASSRDILQETQYF; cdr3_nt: TGTGCCAGCAGCCGGGACATATTACAAGAGACCCAGTACTTC
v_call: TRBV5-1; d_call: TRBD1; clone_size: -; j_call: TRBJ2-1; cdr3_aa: CASSRSGQGSYNEQFF; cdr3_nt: TGCGCCAGCAGCAGATCCGGACAGGGCTCCTACAATGAGCAGTTCTTC
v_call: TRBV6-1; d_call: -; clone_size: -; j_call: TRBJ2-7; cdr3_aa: CASSEGVYSYEQYF; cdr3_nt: TGTGCCAGCAGTGAGGGCGTTTACTCCTACGAGCAGTACTTC
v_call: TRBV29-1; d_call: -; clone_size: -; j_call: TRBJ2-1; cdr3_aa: CSVEGGGTNNEQFF; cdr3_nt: TGCAGCGTTGAAGGAGGGGGGACAAACAATGAGCAGTTCTTC
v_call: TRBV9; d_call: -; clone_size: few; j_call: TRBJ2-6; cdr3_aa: CASSVSSGANVLTF; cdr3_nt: TGTGCCAGCAGCGTAAGCTCTGGGGCCAACGTCCTGACTTTC
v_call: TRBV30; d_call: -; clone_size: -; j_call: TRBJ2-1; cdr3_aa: CAWSVRANEQFF; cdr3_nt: TGTGCCTGGAGTGTAAGGGCCAATGAGCAGTTCTTC
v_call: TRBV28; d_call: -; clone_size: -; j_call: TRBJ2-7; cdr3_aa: CASRDRIWGEEQYF; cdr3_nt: TGTGCCAGCAGGGATCGTATATGGGGCGAAGAGCAGTACTTC
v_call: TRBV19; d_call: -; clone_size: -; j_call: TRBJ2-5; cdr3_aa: CASSTDGALSGTQYF; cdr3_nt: TGTGCCAGTAGTACAGACGGGGCGTTATCAGGGACCCAGTACTTC
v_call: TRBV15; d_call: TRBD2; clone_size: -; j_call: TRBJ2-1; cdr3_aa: CATSREAGGPIEQFF; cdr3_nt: TGTGCCACCAGCAGAGAAGCGGGAGGGCCTATTGAGCAGTTCTTC
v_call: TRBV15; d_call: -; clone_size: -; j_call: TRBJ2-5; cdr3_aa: CATSRSPPETQYF; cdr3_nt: TGTGCCACCAGCAGATCTCCCCCAGAGACCCAGTACTTC
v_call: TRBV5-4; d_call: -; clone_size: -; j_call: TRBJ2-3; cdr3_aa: CASRGGTDTQYF; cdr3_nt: TGTGCCAGCCGTGGGGGGACAGATACGCAGTATTTT
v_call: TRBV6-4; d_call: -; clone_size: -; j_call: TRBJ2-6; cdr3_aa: CASRASGANVLTF; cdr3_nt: TGTGCCAGCAGGGCCTCTGGGGCCAACGTCCTGACTTTC
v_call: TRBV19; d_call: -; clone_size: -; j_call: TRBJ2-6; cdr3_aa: CASRESFGANVLTF; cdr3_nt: TGTGCCAGTAGGGAAAGTTTTGGGGCCAACGTCCTGACTTTC
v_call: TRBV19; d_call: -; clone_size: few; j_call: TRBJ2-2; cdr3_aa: CASMVINTGELFF; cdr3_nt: TGTGCCAGTATGGTCATTAACACCGGGGAGCTGTTTTTT
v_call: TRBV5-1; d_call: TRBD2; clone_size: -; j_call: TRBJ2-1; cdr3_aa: CASSSGLADYNEQFF; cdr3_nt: TGCGCCAGCAGCTCTGGACTAGCAGATTACAATGAGCAGTTCTTC
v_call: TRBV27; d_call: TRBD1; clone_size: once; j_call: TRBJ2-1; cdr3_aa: CASSPGGSYEQFF; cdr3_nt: TGTGCCAGCAGTCCAGGGGGAAGCTATGAGCAGTTCTTC
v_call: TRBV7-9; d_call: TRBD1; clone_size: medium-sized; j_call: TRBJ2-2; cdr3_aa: CASSSPGQGYPGELFF; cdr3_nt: TGTGCCAGCAGCTCACCGGGACAGGGCTACCCCGGGGAGCTGTTTTTT
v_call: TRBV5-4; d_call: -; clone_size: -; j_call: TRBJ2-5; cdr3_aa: CASGPSYQETQYF; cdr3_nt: TGTGCCAGCGGTCCTAGCTACCAAGAGACCCAGTACTTC
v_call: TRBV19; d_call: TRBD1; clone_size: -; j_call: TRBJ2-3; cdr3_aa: CASSIQDRESDTQYF; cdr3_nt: TGTGCCAGTAGTATACAGGACAGGGAATCAGATACGCAGTATTTT
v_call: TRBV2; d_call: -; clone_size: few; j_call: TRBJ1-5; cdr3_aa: CASSAEILQPQHF; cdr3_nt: TGTGCCAGCAGCGCGGAGATTTTGCAGCCCCAGCATTTT
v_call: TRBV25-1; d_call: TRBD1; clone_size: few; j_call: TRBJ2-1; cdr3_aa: CASSRDSTSNEQFF; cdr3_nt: TGTGCCAGCAGCCGGGACAGTACTTCGAATGAGCAGTTCTTC
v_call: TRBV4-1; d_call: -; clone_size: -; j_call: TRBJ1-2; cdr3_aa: CASSLMVNRKTYGYTF; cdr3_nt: TGCGCCAGCAGCTTAATGGTGAACCGAAAGACCTATGGCTACACCTTC
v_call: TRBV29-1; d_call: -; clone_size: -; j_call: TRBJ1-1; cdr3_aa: CSVVGRTDEAFF; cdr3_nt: TGCAGCGTTGTGGGGCGGACAGATGAAGCTTTCTTT
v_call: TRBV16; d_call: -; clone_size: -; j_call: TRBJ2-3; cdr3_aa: CASSQLGGDTQYF; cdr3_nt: TGTGCCAGCAGCCAATTAGGGGGAGATACGCAGTATTTT
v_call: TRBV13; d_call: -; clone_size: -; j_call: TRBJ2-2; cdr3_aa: CASSLFGGELFF; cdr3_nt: TGTGCCAGCAGCTTATTCGGCGGGGAGCTGTTTTTT
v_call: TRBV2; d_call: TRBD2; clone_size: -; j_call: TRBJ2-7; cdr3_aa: CASSEGPKSAGLERGISYEQYF; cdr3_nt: TGTGCCAGCAGTGAGGGCCCAAAGTCGGCAGGGCTGGAGCGGGGCATTTCCTACGAGCAGTACTTC
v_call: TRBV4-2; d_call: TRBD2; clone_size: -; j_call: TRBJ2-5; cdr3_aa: CASSQDQYGGEETQYF; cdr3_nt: TGTGCCAGCAGCCAAGATCAGTACGGGGGGGAGGAGACCCAGTACTTC
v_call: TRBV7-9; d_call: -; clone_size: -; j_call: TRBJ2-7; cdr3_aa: CASSLAGGEQYF; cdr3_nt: TGTGCCAGCAGCTTAGCGGGGGGCGAGCAGTACTTC
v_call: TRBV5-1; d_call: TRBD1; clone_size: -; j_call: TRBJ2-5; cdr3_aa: CASSPQGARSETQYF; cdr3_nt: TGCGCCAGCAGCCCACAGGGGGCACGTTCAGAGACCCAGTACTTC
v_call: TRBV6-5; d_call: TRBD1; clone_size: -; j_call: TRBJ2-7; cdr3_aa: CASSRWTGRNEQYF; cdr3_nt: TGTGCCAGCAGTCGATGGACAGGGAGGAACGAGCAGTACTTC
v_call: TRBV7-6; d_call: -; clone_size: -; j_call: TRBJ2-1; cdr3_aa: CASSLGAEQFF; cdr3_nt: TGTGCCAGCAGCTTAGGCGCTGAGCAGTTCTTC
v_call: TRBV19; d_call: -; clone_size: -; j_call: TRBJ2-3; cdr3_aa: CASQRPNTDTQYF; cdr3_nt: TGTGCCAGTCAGCGACCCAACACAGATACGCAGTATTTT
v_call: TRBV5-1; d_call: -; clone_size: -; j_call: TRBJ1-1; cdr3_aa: CASSLEGISAEAFF; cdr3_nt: TGCGCCAGCAGCTTGGAAGGAATCAGCGCTGAAGCTTTCTTT
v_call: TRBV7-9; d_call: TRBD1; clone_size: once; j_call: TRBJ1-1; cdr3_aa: CASSSSGGGITEAFF; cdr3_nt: TGTGCCAGCAGCTCTTCAGGGGGTGGGATCACTGAAGCTTTCTTT
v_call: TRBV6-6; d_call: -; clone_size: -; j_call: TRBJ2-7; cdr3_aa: CASSYPGGGGFYEQYF; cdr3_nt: TGTGCCAGCAGTTACCCGGGAGGGGGCGGGTTCTACGAGCAGTACTTC
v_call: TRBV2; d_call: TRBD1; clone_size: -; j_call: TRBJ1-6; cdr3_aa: CASSPRQGVDSPLHF; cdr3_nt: TGTGCCAGCAGTCCAAGACAGGGAGTGGATTCACCCCTCCACTTT
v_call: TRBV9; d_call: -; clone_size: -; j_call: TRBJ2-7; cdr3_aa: CASSVGHQSSYEQYF; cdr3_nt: TGTGCCAGCAGCGTAGGACATCAGAGCTCCTACGAGCAGTACTTC
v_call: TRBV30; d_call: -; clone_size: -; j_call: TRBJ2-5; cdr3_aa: CAWSVGETQYF; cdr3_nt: TGTGCCTGGAGTGTGGGGGAGACCCAGTACTTC
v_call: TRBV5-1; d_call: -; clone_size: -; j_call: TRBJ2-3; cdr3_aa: CASSYDTDTQYF; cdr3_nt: TGCGCCAGCAGCTACGACACAGATACGCAGTATTTT
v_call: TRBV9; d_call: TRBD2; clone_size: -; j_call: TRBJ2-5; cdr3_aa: CASRREGLDQETQYF; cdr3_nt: TGTGCCAGCAGGCGCGAGGGACTAGATCAAGAGACCCAGTACTTC
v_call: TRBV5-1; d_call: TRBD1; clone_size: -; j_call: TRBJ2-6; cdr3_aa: CASKTTGQGGYFGANVLTF; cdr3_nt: TGCGCCAGCAAGACCACGGGACAGGGAGGCTATTTTGGGGCCAACGTCCTGACTTTC
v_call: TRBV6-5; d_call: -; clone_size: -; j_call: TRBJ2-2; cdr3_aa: CASSGRLVSGELFF; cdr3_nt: TGTGCCAGCAGTGGCCGACTAGTCTCCGGGGAGCTGTTTTTT